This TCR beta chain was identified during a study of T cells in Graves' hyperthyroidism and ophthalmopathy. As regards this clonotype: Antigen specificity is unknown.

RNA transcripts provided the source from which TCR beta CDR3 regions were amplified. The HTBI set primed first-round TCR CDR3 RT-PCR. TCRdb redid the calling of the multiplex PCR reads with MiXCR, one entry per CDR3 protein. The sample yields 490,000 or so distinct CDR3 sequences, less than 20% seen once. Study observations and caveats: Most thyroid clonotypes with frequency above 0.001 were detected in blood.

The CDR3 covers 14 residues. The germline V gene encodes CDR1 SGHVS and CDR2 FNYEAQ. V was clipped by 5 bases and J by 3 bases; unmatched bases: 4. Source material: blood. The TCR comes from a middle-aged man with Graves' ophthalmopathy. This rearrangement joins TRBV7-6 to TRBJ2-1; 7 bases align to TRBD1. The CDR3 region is CASSPWDSYNEQFF. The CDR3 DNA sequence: TGTGCCAGCAGCCCCTGGGACAGCTACAATGAGCAGTTCTTC.